This T cell receptor beta chain came from a study of T-cell reconstitution after alpha-beta-depleted transplantation in children. The CDR3 loop spans 15 amino acids. With 2 bases clipped from V and 12 bases from J, the junction kept 6 bases outside the gene matches. The germline gives CDR1 SEHNR, CDR2 FQNEAQ (reference sequence). The TCRbeta library was prepared with unique molecular identifiers. One entry per CDR3 protein results from TCRdb running MiXCR on the PCR reads. Here the sample spans 700,000 to 950,000 distinct CDR3 sequences, roughly 16% being singletons. The V call is TRBV7-9, the J call TRBJ2-1, with TRBD2 matching 14 bases. The material sequenced was PBMCs, mostly from graft donor cells, taken 360 days after TCRalphabeta/CD19-depleted stem cell transplant. The TCR originated in a male patient aged 10-17 years who had a stem cell transplant for acute lymphoblastic leukemia, so the T cells may come from the graft donor. The CDR3 sequence is CASSLPGLAGVRQFF. The CDR3 DNA reads as TGTGCCAGCAGCTTACCGGGACTAGCGGGAGTGAGGCAGTTCTTC.